The TCR beta chain described here comes from a study of blood T cell repertoires in COVID-19. Turning to the study itself: Collection of acute and convalescent COVID-19 samples took place in the United States, Italy and Spain. T cells, B-cell-depleted T cells, or PBMCs provided the cDNA or gDNA that served as material.

CDR1 is KGHSH, CDR2 LQKENI, per germline. This CDR3 is 15 amino acids long. Trimming removed 2 bases from V and 2 bases from J, with 12 bases in between. Sequencing was performed with immunoSEQ multiplex PCR; in TCRdb, only in-frame clones are kept and a portion is missing. The data contain more than 50,000 clones, approximately 91% of them singletons. This clone is a singleton in its sample. V gene TRBV18 combines with J gene TRBJ1-2; no clear D. Sequencing input: peripheral blood. This TCR was recovered from a human donor in a cohort sampled during active COVID-19. CDR3 DNA sequence: TGTGCCAGCTCACCAACGGGTGACGGAAACTATGGCTACACCTTC. It yields the protein CASSPTGDGNYGYTF.